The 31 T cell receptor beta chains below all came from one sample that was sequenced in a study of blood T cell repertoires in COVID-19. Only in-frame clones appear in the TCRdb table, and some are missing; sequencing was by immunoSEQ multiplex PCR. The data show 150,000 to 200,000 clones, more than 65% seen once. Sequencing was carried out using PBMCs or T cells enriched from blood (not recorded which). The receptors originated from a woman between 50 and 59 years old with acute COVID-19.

The CDR3 nucleotides read TGTGCCATCAGTGCAGCCAGGGAGAACACTGAAGCTTTCTTT. Translation: CAISAARENTEAFF. The gene calls are TRBV10-3 and TRBJ1-1; tentatively, D is TRBD1 (5 bases). This CDR3 contains 14 residues. Between the trimmed V and J ends, which lost 4 bases and 1 base, there was a span of 10 bases. Germline V gives CDR1 ENHRY, CDR2 SYGVKD.

As DNA, the CDR3 is TGTGCCAGCAGCCAAGTCCGGGGTCAGCCCCAGCATTTT. Its protein product is CASSQVRGQPQHF. The chain has TRBV14 and TRBJ1-5, with D unclear. The CDR3 length is 13 residues. V was clipped by 1 base and J by 6 bases, with 7 bases between them. The germline V gene has CDR1 SGHDN and CDR2 FVKESK.

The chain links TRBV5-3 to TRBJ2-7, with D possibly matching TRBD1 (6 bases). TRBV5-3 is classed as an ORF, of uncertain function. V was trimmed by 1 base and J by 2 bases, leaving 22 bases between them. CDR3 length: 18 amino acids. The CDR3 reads CARSLKGKRQGLTYEQYV. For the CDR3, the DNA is TGTGCCAGAAGCTTGAAGGGGAAGCGGCAGGGGCTTACCTACGAGCAGTACGTC.

CDR3: CASGTDTQYF. As DNA, the CDR3 is TGTGCCTCGGGCACAGATACGCAGTATTTT. The gene calls are TRBV25-1 and TRBJ2-3; D ambiguous. The CDR3 sequence is 10 residues long. V shed 11 bases and J shed 1 base, with 4 bases lying between them. Germline CDR1 is MGHDK and CDR2 is SYGVNS.

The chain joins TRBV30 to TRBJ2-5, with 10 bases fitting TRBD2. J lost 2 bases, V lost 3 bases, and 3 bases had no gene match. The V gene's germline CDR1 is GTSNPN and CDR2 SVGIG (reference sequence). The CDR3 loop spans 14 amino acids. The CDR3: CAWRWTSGQETQYF. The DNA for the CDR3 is TGTGCCTGGAGGTGGACTAGCGGACAAGAGACCCAGTACTTC.

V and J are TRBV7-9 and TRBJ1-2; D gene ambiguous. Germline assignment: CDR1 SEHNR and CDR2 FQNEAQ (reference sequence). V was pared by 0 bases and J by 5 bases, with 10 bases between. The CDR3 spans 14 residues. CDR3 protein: CASSLALAEYGYTF. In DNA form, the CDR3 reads TGTGCCAGCAGCTTAGCGTTGGCGGAATATGGCTACACCTTC.

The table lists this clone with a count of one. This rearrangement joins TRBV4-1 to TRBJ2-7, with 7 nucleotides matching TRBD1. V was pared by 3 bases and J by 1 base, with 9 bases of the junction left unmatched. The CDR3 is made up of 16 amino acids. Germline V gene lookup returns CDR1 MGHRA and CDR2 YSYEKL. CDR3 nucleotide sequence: TGCGCCAGCAGCCACCCATCTAGGGGGCGTTCCTACGAGCAGTACGTC. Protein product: CASSHPSRGRSYEQYV.

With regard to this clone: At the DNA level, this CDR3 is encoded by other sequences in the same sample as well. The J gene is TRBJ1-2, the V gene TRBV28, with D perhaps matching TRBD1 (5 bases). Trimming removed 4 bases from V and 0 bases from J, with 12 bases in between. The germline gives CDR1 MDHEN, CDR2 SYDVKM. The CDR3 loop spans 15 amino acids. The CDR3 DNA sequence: TGTGCCAGCAGTTCCCCTGACAGAGCTAACTATGGCTACACCTTC. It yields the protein CASSSPDRANYGYTF.

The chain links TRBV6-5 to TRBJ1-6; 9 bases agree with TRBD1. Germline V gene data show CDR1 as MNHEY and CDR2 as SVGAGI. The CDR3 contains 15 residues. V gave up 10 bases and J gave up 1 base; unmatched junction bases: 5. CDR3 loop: CAIETGGSYNSPLHF. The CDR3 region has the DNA TGTGCCATCGAGACAGGGGGGTCCTATAATTCACCCCTCCACTTT.

CDR3 amino acids: CASSFVGRNYGYTF. CDR3 nucleotides: TGTGCCAGCAGTTTTGTCGGGAGGAACTATGGCTACACCTTC. The chain has TRBV28 and TRBJ1-2; D remains unclear. This CDR3 has 14 amino acids. Between the trimmed V and J ends, which lost 3 bases and 2 bases, there was a span of 10 bases. The germline V gene has CDR1 MDHEN and CDR2 SYDVKM.

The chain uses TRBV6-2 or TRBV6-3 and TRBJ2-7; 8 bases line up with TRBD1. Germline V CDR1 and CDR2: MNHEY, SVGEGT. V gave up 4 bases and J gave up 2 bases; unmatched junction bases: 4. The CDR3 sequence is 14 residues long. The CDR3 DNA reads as TGTGCCAGCAGTTTCGGACAGGGTCCCTACGAGCAGTACGTC. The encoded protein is CASSFGQGPYEQYV.

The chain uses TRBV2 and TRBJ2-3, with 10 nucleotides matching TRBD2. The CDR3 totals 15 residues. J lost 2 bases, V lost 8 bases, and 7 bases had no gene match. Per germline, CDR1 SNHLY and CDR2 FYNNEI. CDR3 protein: CASQGLAGATDTQYF. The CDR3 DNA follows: TGTGCCAGCCAAGGGCTAGCGGGGGCCACAGATACGCAGTATTTT.

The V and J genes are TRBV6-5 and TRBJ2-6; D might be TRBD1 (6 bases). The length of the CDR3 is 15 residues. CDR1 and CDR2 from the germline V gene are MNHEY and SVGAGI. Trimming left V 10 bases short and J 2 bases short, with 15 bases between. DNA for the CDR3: TGTGCCACCGACCTAGGGGGTACTGGGGCCAACGTCCTGACTTTC. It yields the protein CATDLGGTGANVLTF.

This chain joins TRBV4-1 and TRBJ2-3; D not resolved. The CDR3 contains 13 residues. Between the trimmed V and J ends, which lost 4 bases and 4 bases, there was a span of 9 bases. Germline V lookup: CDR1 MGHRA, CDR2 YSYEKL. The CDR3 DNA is TGCGCCAGCAGCCTCCAGCTAGCAGATACGCAGTATTTT. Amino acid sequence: CASSLQLADTQYF.

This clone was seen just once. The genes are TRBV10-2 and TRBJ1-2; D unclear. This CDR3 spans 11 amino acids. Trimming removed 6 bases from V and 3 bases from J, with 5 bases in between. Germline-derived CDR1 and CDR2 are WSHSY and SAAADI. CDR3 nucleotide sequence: TGCGCCAGCAGGGCAGACTATGGCTACACCTTC. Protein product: CASRADYGYTF.

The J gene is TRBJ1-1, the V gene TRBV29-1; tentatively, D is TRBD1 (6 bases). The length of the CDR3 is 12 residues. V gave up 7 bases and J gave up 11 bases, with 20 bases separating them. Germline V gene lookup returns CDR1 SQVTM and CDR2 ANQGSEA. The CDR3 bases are TGCAGCGGAGACCTCAGAAGCGGGGGCGCTTTCTTT. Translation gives CSGDLRSGGAFF.

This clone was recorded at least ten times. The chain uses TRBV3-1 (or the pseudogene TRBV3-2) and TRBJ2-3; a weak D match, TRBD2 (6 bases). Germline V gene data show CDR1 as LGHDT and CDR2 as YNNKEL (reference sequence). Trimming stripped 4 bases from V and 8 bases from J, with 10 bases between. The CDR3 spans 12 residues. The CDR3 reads CASSPRESTQYF. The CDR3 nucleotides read TGTGCCAGCAGCCCCCGGGAGAGTACGCAGTATTTT.

The chain's CDR3 is CASSYVRSSGGNEQFF. The CDR3 bases are TGTGCCAGCAGTTACGTCAGGAGTAGCGGGGGGAATGAGCAGTTCTTC. The chain has TRBV6-5 and TRBJ2-1; TRBD2 matches at 10 bases. V lost 2 bases and J lost 7; bases outside the gene matches: 8. The CDR3 totals 16 residues. Germline-derived CDR1 and CDR2 are MNHEY and SVGAGI.

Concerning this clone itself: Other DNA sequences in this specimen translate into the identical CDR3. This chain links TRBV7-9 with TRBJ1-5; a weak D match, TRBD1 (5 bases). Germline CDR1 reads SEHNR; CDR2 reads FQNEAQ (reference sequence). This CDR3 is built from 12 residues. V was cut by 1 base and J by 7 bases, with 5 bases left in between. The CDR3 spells CASSLGGQPQHF. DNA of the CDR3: TGTGCCAGCAGCTTAGGGGGCCAGCCCCAGCATTTT.

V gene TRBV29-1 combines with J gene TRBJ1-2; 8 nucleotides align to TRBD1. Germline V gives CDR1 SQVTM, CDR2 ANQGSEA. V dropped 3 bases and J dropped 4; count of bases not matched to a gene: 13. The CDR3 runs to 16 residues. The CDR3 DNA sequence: TGCAGCGTTGAGAGACTAGGACAGGGAGACCCCTATGGCTACACCTTC. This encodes CSVERLGQGDPYGYTF.

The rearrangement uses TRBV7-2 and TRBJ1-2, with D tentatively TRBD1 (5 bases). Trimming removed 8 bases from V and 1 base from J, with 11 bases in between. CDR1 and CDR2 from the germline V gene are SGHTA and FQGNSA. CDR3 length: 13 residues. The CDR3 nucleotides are TGTGCCAGCCACCAGGGTAATAACTATGGCTACACCTTC. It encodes CASHQGNNYGYTF.

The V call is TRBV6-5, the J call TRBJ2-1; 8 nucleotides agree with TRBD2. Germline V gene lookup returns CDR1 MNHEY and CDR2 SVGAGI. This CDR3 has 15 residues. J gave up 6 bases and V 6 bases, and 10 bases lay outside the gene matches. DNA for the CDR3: TGTGCCAGCAGCCCCGGACTAGCTTTTAGCAATGAGCAGTTCTTC. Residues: CASSPGLAFSNEQFF.

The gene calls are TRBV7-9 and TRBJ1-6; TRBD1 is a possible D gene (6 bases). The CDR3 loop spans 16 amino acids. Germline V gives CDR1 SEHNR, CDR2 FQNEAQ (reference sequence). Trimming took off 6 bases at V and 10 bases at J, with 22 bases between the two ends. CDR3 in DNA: TGTGCCAGCAGTTCCTCGGGACATTTCTCGGGGTCACCCCTCCACTTT. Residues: CASSSSGHFSGSPLHF. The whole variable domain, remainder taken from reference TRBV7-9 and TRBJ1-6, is DTGVSQNPRHKITKRGQNVTFRCDPISEHNRLYWYRQTLGQGPEFLTYFQNEAQLEKSRLLSDRFSAERPKGSFSTLEIQRTEQGDSAMYLCASSSSGHFSGSPLHFGNGTRLTVT.

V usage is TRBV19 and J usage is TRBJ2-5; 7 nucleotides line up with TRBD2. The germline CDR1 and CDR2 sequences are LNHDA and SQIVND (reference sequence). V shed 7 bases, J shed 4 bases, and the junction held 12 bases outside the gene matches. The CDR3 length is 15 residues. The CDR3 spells CASTSGGNPGETQYF. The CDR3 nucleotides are TGTGCCAGTACCTCCGGGGGGAACCCGGGAGAGACCCAGTACTTC.

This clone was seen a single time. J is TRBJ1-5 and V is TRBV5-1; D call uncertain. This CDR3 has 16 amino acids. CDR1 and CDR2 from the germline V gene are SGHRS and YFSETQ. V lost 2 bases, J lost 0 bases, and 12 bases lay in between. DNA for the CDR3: TGCGCCAGCAGCTTAGGCGGCGACTATAGCAATCAGCCCCAGCATTTT. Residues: CASSLGGDYSNQPQHF. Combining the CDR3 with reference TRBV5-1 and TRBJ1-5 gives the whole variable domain KAGVTQTPRYLIKTRGQQVTLSCSPISGHRSVSWYQQTPGQGLQFLFEYFSETQRNKGNFPGRFSGRQFSNSRSEMNVSTLELGDSALYLCASSLGGDYSNQPQHFGDGTRLSIL.

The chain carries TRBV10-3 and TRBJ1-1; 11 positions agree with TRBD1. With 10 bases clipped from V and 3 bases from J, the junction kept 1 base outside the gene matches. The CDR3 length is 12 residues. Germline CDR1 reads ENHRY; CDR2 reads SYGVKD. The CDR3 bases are TGTGCCACGGGACAGGGGGACACTGAAGCTTTCTTT. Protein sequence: CATGQGDTEAFF.

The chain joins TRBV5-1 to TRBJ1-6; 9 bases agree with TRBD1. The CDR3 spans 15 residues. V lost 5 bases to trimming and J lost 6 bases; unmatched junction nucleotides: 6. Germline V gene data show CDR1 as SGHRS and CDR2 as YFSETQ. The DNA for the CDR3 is TGCGCCAGCAGAGCGGTGGACAGGGGTAATTCACCCCTCCACTTT. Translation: CASRAVDRGNSPLHF.

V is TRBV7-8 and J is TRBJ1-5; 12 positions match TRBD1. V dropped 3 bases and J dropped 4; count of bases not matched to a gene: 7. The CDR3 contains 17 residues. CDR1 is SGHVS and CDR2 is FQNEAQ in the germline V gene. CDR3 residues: CASSLGTGGYANQPQHF. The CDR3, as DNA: TGTGCCAGCAGCTTGGGGACAGGGGGCTATGCTAATCAGCCCCAGCATTTT. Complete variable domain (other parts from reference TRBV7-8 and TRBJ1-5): GAGVSQSPRYKVAKRGQDVALRCDPISGHVSLFWYQQALGQGPEFLTYFQNEAQLDKSGLPSDRFFAERPEGSVSTLKIQRTQQEDSAVYLCASSLGTGGYANQPQHFGDGTRLSIL.

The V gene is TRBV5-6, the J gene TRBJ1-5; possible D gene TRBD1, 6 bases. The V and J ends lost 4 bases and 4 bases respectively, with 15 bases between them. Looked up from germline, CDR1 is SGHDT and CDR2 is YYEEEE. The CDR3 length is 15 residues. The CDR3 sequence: CASSTGQFGNQPQHF. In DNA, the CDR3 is TGTGCCAGCAGCACAGGACAGTTCGGGAATCAGCCCCAGCATTTT.

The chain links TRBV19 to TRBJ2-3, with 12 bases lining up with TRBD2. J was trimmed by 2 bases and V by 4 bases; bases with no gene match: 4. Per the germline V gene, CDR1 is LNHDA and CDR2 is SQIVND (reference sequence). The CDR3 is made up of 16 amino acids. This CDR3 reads CASSTGLAGYTDTQYF. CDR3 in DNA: TGTGCCAGTAGTACCGGACTAGCGGGGTACACAGATACGCAGTATTTT. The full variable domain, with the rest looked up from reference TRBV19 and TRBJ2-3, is DGGITQSPKYLFRKEGQNVTLSCEQNLNHDAMYWYRQDPGQGLRLIYYSQIVNDFQKGDIAEGYSVSREKKESFPLTVTSAQKNPTAFYLCASSTGLAGYTDTQYFGPGTRLTVL.

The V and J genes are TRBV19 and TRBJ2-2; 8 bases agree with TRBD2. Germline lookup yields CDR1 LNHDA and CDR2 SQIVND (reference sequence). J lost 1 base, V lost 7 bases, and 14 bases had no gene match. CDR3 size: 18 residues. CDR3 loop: CASTGGGAGDKNTGELFF. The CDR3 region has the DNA TGTGCCAGTACCGGAGGGGGAGCGGGGGACAAGAACACCGGGGAGCTGTTTTTT.